This T cell receptor beta chain is drawn from a study of Graves' ophthalmopathy and Graves' hyperthyroidism. This clonotype was seen only a few times. Antigen: not known. The authors defined stable hyperthyroidism as no ophthalmopathy within 18 months of follow-up. The authors isolated PBMCs from 8 to 10 ml of fresh peripheral blood. Study-level points and caveats: Blood contained most expanded thyroid clonotypes exceeding 0.001 frequency.

TCR beta CDR3 regions were amplified from RNA transcripts. HTBI-primed RT-PCR formed the first round, and a multiplex PCR formed the second. TCRdb fed the multiplex PCR reads into MiXCR, producing one record per CDR3 protein. The sample yields roughly 400,000 distinct CDR3 sequences, roughly a sixth seen once. Germline assignment: CDR1 LNHDA and CDR2 SQIVND (reference sequence). The J segment lost 5 bases and the V segment lost 2 bases, leaving 9 bases of the junction unmatched. There are 15 residues in the CDR3. Input material: peripheral blood. The chain couples TRBV19 to TRBJ2-7, with 7 bases identical to TRBD2. This clonotype originated in an adult woman with stable Graves' hyperthyroidism. The CDR3 region is CASSISWTRLHEQYF. Written as DNA, the CDR3 is TGTGCCAGTAGTATATCCTGGACTAGGCTCCACGAGCAGTACTTC.